The text below deals with one TCR beta chain. The antigen remains unidentified. The data were taken from a study of immune evolution from preneoplasia to lung adenocarcinoma. Study results and caveats: T cell clonality was higher in KRAS-mutant than EGFR-mutant or wild-type nodules.

V lost 6 bases and J 4 bases, leaving 14 bases between the germline ends. This CDR3 has 14 residues. Germline CDR1 ENHRY, CDR2 SYGVKD. Macro-dissection enriched premalignant or tumor cells before nucleic acid extraction. Using immunoSEQ multiplex PCR, the repertoire was profiled, and TCRdb retains in-frame clones only, with some absent. This repertoire shows tens of thousands of clones, 74% found once; its top ten account for under 7%. This sequence was found in a person in their 60s with invasive lung adenocarcinoma. Some clones in this sample may be carry-over from other donors' samples. This chain joins TRBV10-3 and TRBJ2-3, with D maybe TRBD2 (5 bases). Sample: FFPE invasive lung adenocarcinoma tissue. The CDR3 protein is CAISDPVSADTQYF. In DNA, the CDR3 is TGTGCCATCAGCGACCCTGTTAGCGCAGATACGCAGTATTTT.